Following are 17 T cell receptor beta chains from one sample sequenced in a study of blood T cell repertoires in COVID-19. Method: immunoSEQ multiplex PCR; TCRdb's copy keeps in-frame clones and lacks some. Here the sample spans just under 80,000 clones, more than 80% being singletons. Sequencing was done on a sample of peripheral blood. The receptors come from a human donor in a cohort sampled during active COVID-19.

The CDR3 loop reads CASSQRPREYVTGELFF. CDR3 nucleotide sequence: TGTGCCAGCAGCCAAAGACCGCGGGAGTATGTCACCGGGGAGCTGTTTTTT. This sequence joins TRBV7-6 and TRBJ2-2; 7 bases match TRBD2. The CDR3 sequence is 17 residues long. Looked up from germline, CDR1 is SGHVS and CDR2 is FNYEAQ. V trimming: 5 bases; J trimming: 4 bases; junction bases outside the gene matches: 13.

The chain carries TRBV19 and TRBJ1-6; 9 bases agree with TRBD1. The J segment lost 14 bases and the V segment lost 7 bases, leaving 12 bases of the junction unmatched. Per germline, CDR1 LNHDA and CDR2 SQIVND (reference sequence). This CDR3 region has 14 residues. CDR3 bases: TGTGCCAGTACTAAAGACAGGGGGTATGAAGCCCTCCACTTT. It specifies CASTKDRGYEALHF.

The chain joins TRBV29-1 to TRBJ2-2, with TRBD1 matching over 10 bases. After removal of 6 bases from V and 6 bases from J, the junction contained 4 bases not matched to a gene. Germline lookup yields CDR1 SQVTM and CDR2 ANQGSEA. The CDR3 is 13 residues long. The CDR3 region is CSVPGQGSGELFF. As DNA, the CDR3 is TGCAGCGTCCCGGGACAGGGGTCCGGGGAGCTGTTTTTT.

Here the CDR3 DNA reads TGTGCCAGCAGCTTGGTCGGTTCTGGAAACACCATATATTTT. It codes for CASSLVGSGNTIYF. The chain employs TRBV5-5 and TRBJ1-3; D gene unclear. Germline CDR1 SGHKS, CDR2 YYEKEE (reference sequence). This CDR3 is 14 amino acids long. Trimming cost V 0 bases and J 1 base, with 5 bases left between them.

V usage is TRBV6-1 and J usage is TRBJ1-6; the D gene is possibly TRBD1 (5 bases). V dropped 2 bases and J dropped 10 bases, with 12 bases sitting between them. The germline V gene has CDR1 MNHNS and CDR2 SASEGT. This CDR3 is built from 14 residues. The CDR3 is CASSELTGRSPLHF. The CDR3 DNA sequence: TGTGCCAGCAGTGAACTAACAGGAAGATCACCCCTCCACTTT.

The CDR3: CASSLGGPSNQPQHF. The CDR3 nucleotides are TGCGCCAGCAGCTTGGGGGGGCCGAGCAATCAGCCCCAGCATTTT. The J gene is TRBJ1-5, the V gene TRBV5-1; tentative D call: TRBD1 (6 bases). This CDR3 is 15 amino acids long. Between the trimmed V and J ends, which lost 0 bases and 1 base, there was a span of 8 bases. Germline V lookup: CDR1 SGHRS, CDR2 YFSETQ. The full variable domain, with the rest looked up from reference TRBV5-1 and TRBJ1-5, is KAGVTQTPRYLIKTRGQQVTLSCSPISGHRSVSWYQQTPGQGLQFLFEYFSETQRNKGNFPGRFSGRQFSNSRSEMNVSTLELGDSALYLCASSLGGPSNQPQHFGDGTRLSIL.

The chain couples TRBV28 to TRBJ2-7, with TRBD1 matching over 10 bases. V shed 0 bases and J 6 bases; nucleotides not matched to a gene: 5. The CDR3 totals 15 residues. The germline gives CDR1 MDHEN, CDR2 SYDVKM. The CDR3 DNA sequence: TGTGCCAGCAGTTTATGGAGGACAGGGGGGCTCGAGCAGTACTTC. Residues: CASSLWRTGGLEQYF.

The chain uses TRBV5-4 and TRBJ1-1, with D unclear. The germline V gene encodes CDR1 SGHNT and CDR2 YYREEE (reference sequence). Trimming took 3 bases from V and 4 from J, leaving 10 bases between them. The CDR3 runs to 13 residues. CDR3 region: CASSSPPGTEAFF. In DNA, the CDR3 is TGTGCCAGCAGCTCCCCCCCAGGCACTGAAGCTTTCTTT.

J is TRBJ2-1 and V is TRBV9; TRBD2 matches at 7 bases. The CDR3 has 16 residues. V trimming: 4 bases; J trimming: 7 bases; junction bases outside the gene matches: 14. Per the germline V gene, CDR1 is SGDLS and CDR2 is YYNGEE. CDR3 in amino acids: CASSFRGRAGNNEQFF. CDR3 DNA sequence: TGTGCCAGCAGCTTCCGAGGGAGGGCAGGGAATAATGAGCAGTTCTTC.

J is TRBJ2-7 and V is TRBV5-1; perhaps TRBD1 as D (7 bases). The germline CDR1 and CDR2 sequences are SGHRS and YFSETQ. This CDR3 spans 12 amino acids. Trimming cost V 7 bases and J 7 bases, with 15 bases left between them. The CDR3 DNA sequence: TGCGCCAGCTCCCAGACAGGGAGGGAGCAGTACTTC. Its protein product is CASSQTGREQYF.

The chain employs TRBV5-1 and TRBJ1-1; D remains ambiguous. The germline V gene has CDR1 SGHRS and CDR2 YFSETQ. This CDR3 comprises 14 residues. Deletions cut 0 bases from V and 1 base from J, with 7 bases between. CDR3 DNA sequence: TGCGCCAGCAGCTTGGAGCCAGGGAACACTGAAGCTTTCTTT. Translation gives CASSLEPGNTEAFF.

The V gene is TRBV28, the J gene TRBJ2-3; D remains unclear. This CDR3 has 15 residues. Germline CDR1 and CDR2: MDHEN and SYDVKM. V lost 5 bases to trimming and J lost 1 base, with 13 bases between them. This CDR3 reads CASSAQQPGTDTQYF. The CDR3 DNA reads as TGTGCCAGCAGTGCACAGCAACCTGGCACAGATACGCAGTATTTT. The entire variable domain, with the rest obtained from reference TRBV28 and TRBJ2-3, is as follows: DVKVTQSSRYLVKRTGEKVFLECVQDMDHENMFWYRQDPGLGLRLIYFSYDVKMKEKGDIPEGYSVSREKKERFSLILESASTNQTSMYLCASSAQQPGTDTQYFGPGTRLTVL.

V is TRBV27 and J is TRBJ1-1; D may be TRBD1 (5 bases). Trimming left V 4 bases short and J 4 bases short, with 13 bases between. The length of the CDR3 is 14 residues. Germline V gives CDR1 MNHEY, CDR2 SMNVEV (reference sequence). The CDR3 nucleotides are TGTGCCAGCAGTTCCCCCAGGGCGACCACTGAAGCTTTCTTT. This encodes CASSSPRATTEAFF.

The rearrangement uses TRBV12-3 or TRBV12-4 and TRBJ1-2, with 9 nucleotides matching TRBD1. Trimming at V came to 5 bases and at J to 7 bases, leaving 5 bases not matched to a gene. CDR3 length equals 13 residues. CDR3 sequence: CASSEGQGLGYTF. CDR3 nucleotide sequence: TGTGCCAGCAGTGAGGGACAGGGACTTGGCTACACCTTC.

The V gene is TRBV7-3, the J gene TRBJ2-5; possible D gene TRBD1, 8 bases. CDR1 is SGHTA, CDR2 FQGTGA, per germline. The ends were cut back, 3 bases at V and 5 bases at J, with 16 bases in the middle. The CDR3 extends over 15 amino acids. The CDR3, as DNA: TGTGCCAGCAGCTTCAGCGGGACAGGCGGGGAGACCCAGTACTTC. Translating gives CASSFSGTGGETQYF. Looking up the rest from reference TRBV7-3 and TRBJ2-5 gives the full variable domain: GAGVSQTPSNKVTEKGKYVELRCDPISGHTALYWYRQSLGQGPEFLIYFQGTGAADDSGLPNDRFFAVRPEGSVSTLKIQRTERGDSAVYLCASSFSGTGGETQYFGPGTRLLVL.

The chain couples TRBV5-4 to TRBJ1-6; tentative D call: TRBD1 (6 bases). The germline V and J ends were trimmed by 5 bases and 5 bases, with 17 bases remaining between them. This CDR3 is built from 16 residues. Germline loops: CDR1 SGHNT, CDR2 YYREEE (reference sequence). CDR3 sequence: CASRSDLGQDNSPLHF. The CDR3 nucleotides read TGTGCCAGCAGATCGGATTTGGGACAAGATAATTCACCCCTCCACTTT.

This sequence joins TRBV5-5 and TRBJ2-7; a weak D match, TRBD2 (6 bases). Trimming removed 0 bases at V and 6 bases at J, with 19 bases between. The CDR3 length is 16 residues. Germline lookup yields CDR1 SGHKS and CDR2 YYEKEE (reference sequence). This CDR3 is CASSLARDAMGGEQYF. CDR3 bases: TGTGCCAGCAGCTTGGCCCGGGACGCTATGGGGGGCGAGCAGTACTTC.